This T cell receptor (beta chain) was profiled in a study of a mutant IDH1 vaccine in newly diagnosed glioma. Study information: Patients came in for eight vaccinations, in weeks 1, 3, 5, 7, 11, 15, 19 and 23. Those enrolled had earlier been treated with radiotherapy, temozolomide, or both, mostly both. Treated patients showed a male proportion of roughly 62%, a female proportion of around 40%, and a mean age of 40.4 years. Study results and caveats: Seemingly, pseudoprogression had no relation to changes in the top peripheral T cell clonotypes.

About this clone itself: Its antigen is currently unknown.

Per germline, CDR1 SGHTA and CDR2 FQGNSA. The CDR3 length is 14 residues. V was pared by 5 bases and J by 1 base, with 11 bases between. Sample time point: week 11, during vaccination. All doses held 300 ug of mutant IDH1 20-mer peptide, with topical imiquimod. Sequencing used immunoSEQ multiplex PCR; TCRdb keeps in-frame clones, though not all of them. The sample has under 35,000 clones, around 90% seen once. V gene TRBV7-2 combines with J gene TRBJ1-1, with D tentatively TRBD1 (5 bases). The sequences come from PBMCs, collected from a glioma patient whose treatment included an IDH1 peptide vaccine. This receptor was obtained from a man between 18 and 35 years old with glioma. The CDR3 nucleotides read TGTGCCAGCAGCCCGTGGACAAGGAACACTGAAGCTTTCTTT. It yields the protein CASSPWTRNTEAFF.